This TCR beta chain was obtained from a study of tumor-infiltrating lymphocytes in primary liver carcinoma. A primer matching the constant region was used to make TCR beta cDNA from around 550 ng of total RNA. Amplification in three nested multiplex PCR rounds with slightly modified ARM-PCR gave rise to TCR beta libraries. PCR rounds one and two used TRBV1-TRBV30 forward primers with a C-beta reverse primer for approximately 11 cycles each. TCRdb used MiXCR to reprocess the multiplex PCR reads, holding one entry per CDR3 protein. The sample records about 350,000 distinct CDR3 sequences, about 61% being singletons. This CDR3 contains 16 residues. CDR1 is ENHRY, CDR2 SYGVKD, per germline. Trimming cost V 0 bases and J 0 bases; bases outside gene matches: 5. The source of the blood RNA was unsorted whole blood, and germline DNA was extracted as well.

This rearrangement joins TRBV10-3 to TRBJ2-7; 7 bases match TRBD2. Source material: peripheral blood. The receptor's source is a middle-aged man with primary liver carcinoma and hepatitis B virus infection. This chain's CDR3 is CAISESMGGSSYEQYF. For the CDR3, the DNA is TGTGCCATCAGTGAGTCGATGGGGGGGAGCTCCTACGAGCAGTACTTC.